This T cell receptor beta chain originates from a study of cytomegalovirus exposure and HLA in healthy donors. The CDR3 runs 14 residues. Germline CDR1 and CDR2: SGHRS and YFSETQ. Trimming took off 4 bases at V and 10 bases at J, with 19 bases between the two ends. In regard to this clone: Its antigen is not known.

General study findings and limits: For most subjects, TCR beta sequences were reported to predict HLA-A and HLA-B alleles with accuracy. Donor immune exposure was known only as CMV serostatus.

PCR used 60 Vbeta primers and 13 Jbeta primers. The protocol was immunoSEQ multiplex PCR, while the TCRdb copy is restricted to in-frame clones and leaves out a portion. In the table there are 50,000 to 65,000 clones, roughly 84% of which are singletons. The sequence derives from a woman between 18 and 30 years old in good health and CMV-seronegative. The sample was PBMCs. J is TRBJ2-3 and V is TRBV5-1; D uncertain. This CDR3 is CASSPSDPSESQYF. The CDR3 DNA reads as TGCGCCAGCAGCCCCTCCGACCCTAGTGAGTCGCAGTATTTT.